These T cell receptor beta chains were read from a single sample in a study of vaccination and CD4 T cells after COVID-19. TCRdb re-derived calls from the PCR reads in MiXCR, one entry per CDR3 protein. The sample shows about 14,000 distinct CDR3 sequences, 51% of them seen only once. These receptors have no known antigen. This material consisted of CD4+ T cells from blood, cultured in vitro, taken before SARS-CoV-2 vaccination. All receptors derive from a human donor who had recovered from COVID-19. CDR3s include the opening cysteine and the closing phenylalanine or tryptophan. A D gene is named only where the DNA matches it firmly. Size is omitted from some rows. Given values are once, few, many or a class for expanded clones.

J | D | length | V | size | DNA | CDR3
TRBJ1-1 | - | 13 | TRBV6-1 | once | TGTGCCAGCAGCGAAGACCTGGCCACTGAAGCTTTCTTT | CASSEDLATEAFF
TRBJ2-1 | TRBD2 | 18 | TRBV6-1 | - | TGTGCCAGCAGCCGGATGTTAGCTAGCGGGGTCACCTACAATGAGCAGTTCTTC | CASSRMLASGVTYNEQFF
TRBJ2-2 | TRBD1 | 19 | TRBV19 | few | TGTGCCAGTAGTGGGGGGCGAGAAGTGGGACAGGGGATCACCGGGGAGCTGTTTTTT | CASSGGREVGQGITGELFF
TRBJ1-2 | - | 15 | TRBV20-1 | few | TGCAGTGCTAGAGATGCGTGGGACACTAACTATGGCTACACCTTC | CSARDAWDTNYGYTF
TRBJ1-5 | - | 15 | TRBV6-1 | - | TGTGCCAGCCAGGCCAGGGTAGAAGGCAATCAGCCCCAGCATTTT | CASQARVEGNQPQHF
TRBJ2-1 | - | 17 | TRBV27 | - | TGTGCCAGCAGAAACCCCAAGGACAGCGCGAAGTACAATGAGCAGTTCTTC | CASRNPKDSAKYNEQFF
TRBJ1-2 | - | 11 | TRBV6-2/TRBV6-3 | - | TGTGCCAGCAACGGGCTTGGAGGCTACACCTTC | CASNGLGGYTF
TRBJ1-5 | - | 17 | TRBV6-1 | few | TGTGCCAGCACCGGAAGGGGGTCAGAAAATAGCAATCAGCCCCAGCATTTT | CASTGRGSENSNQPQHF
TRBJ1-1 | TRBD1 | 17 | TRBV6-5 | - | TGTGCCAGCATTTACCTTCCGGGACAGGGGGCAAATACTGAAGCTTTCTTT | CASIYLPGQGANTEAFF
TRBJ1-6 | TRBD1 | 13 | TRBV20-1 | - | TGCAGTGCTAGCCGGACAGGGCTCCCACCCCTCCACTTT | CSASRTGLPPLHF
TRBJ2-1 | TRBD2 | 13 | TRBV15 | - | TGTGCCACCAGCGGCGCTAGCGGGGCCGAGCAGTTCTTC | CATSGASGAEQFF
TRBJ2-3 | TRBD1 | 15 | TRBV24-1 | - | TGTGCCACCAGTGATTTAGGGCAGGGGGTAGATACGCAGTATTTT | CATSDLGQGVDTQYF
TRBJ1-5 | - | 13 | TRBV7-8 | - | TGTGCCAGCAGCACGGCTGGGGATCAGCCCCAGCATTTT | CASSTAGDQPQHF